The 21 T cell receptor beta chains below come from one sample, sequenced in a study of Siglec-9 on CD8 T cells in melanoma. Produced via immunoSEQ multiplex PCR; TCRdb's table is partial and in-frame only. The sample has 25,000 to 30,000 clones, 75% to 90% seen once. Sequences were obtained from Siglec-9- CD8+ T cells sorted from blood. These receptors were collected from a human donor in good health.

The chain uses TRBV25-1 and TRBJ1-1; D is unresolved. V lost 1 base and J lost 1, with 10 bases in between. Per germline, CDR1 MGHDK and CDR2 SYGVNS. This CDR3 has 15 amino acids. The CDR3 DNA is TGTGCCAGCAGTGAATCACTTAGTGGGAACACTGAAGCTTTCTTT. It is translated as CASSESLSGNTEAFF.

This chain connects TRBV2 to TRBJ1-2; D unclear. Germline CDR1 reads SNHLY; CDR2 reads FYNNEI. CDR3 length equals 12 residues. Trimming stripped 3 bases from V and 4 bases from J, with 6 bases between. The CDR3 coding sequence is TGTGCCAGCAGTGACGGTGGCTATGGCTACACCTTC. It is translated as CASSDGGYGYTF.

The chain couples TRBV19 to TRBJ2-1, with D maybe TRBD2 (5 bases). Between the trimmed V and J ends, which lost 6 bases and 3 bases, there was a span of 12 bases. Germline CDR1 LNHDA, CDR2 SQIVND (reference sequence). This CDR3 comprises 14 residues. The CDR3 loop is CASRDWPNYNEQFF. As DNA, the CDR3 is TGTGCCAGTAGGGACTGGCCGAACTACAATGAGCAGTTCTTC.

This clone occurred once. As DNA, the CDR3 is TGCAGCGTCCCGGACAGGGGGCGTGACGGGGGGGCCGTAGGTGAGCAGTTCTTC. It encodes CSVPDRGRDGGAVGEQFF. The chain employs TRBV29-1 and TRBJ2-1; TRBD1 aligns across 11 bases. Germline assignment: CDR1 SQVTM and CDR2 ANQGSEA. CDR3 length: 18 residues. Trimming took 6 bases from V and 9 from J; bases not matched to a gene: 22.

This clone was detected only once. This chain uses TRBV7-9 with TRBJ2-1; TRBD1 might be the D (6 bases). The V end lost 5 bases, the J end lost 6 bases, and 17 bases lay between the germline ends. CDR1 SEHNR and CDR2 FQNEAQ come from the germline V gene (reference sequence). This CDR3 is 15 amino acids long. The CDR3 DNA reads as TGTGCCAGCAGCCCCTCCCCAGGGGCTGGCAATGAGCAGTTCTTC. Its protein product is CASSPSPGAGNEQFF.

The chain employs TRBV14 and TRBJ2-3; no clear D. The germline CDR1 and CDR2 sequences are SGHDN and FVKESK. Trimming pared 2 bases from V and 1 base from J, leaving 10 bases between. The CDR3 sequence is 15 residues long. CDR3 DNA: TGTGCCAGCAGCCAATTCCCTCGGGGCACAGATACGCAGTATTTT. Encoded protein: CASSQFPRGTDTQYF. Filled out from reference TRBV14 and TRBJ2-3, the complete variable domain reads EAGVTQFPSHSVIEKGQTVTLRCDPISGHDNLYWYRRVMGKEIKFLLHFVKESKQDESGMPNNRFLAERTGGTYSTLKVQPAELEDSGVYFCASSQFPRGTDTQYFGPGTRLTVL.

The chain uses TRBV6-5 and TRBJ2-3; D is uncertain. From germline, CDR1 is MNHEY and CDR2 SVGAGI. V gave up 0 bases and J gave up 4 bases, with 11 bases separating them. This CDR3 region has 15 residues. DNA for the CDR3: TGTGCCAGCAGTTACTCGGGCAGTAATCCAGATACGCAGTATTTT. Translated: CASSYSGSNPDTQYF.

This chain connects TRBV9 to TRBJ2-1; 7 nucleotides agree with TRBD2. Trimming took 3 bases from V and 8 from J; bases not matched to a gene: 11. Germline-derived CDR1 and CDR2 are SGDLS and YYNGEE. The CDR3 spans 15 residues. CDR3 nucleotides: TGTGCCAGCAGCGCCGGACTAGGAGTCAGCGATGAGCAGTTCTTC. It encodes CASSAGLGVSDEQFF.

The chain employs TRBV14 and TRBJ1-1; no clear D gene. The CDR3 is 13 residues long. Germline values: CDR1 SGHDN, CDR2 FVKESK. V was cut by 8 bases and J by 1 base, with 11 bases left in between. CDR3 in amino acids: CASGPVWNTEAFF. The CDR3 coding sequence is TGTGCCAGCGGACCAGTATGGAACACTGAAGCTTTCTTT. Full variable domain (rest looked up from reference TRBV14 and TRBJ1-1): EAGVTQFPSHSVIEKGQTVTLRCDPISGHDNLYWYRRVMGKEIKFLLHFVKESKQDESGMPNNRFLAERTGGTYSTLKVQPAELEDSGVYFCASGPVWNTEAFFGQGTRLTVV.

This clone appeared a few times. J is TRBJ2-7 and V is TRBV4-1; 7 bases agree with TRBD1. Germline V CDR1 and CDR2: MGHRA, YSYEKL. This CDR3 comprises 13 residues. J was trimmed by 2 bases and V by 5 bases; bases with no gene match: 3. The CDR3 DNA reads TGCGCCAGCAGCACCGGGACAGCCTACGAGCAGTACTTC. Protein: CASSTGTAYEQYF.

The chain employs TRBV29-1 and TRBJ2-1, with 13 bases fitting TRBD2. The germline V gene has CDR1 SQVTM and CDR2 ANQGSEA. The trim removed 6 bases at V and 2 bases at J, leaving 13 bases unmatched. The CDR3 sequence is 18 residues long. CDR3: CSVRTSGGRGVAYNEQFF. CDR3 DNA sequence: TGCAGCGTCCGGACTAGCGGGGGCCGAGGGGTCGCCTACAATGAGCAGTTCTTC.

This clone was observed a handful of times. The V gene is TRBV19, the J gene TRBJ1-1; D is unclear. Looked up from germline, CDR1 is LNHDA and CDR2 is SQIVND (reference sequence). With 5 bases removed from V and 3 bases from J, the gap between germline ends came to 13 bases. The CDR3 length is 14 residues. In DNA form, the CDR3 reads TGTGCCAGTAGTCCCGTCTGGGAGGACACTGAAGCTTTCTTT. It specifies CASSPVWEDTEAFF.

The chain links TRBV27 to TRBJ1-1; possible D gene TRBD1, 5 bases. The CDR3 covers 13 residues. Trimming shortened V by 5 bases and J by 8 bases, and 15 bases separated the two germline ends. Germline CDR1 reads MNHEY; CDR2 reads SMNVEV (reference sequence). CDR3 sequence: CASSTGGFLEAFF. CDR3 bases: TGTGCCAGCAGTACGGGGGGGTTTCTGGAAGCTTTCTTT.

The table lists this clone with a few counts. This CDR3 is CASTRTRQGKNTEAFF. Written as DNA, the CDR3 is TGTGCCAGTACTCGGACTAGACAAGGCAAAAACACTGAAGCTTTCTTT. The chain recombines TRBV2 with TRBJ1-1, with D unclear. V dropped 9 bases and J dropped 2 bases, with 22 bases sitting between them. Germline assignment: CDR1 SNHLY and CDR2 FYNNEI. CDR3 length: 16 residues. The full variable domain, its missing parts supplied by reference TRBV2 and TRBJ1-1, is EPEVTQTPSHQVTQMGQEVILRCVPISNHLYFYWYRQILGQKVEFLVSFYNNEISEKSEIFDDQFSVERPDGSNFTLKIRSTKLEDSAMYFCASTRTRQGKNTEAFFGQGTRLTVV.

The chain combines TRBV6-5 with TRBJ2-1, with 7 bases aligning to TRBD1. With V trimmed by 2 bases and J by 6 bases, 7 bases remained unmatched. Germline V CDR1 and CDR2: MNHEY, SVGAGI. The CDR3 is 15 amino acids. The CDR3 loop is CASSYTGVKGNEQFF. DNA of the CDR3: TGTGCCAGCAGTTACACAGGGGTAAAAGGCAATGAGCAGTTCTTC.

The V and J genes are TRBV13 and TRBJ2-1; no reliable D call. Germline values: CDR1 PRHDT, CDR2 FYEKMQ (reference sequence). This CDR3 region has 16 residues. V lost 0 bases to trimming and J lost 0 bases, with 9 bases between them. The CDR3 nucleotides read TGTGCCAGCAGCTTAGGATCCAGAAGCTCCTACAATGAGCAGTTCTTC. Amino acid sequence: CASSLGSRSSYNEQFF. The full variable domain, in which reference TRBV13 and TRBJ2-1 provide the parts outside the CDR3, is AAGVIQSPRHLIKEKRETATLKCYPIPRHDTVYWYQQGPGQDPQFLISFYEKMQSDKGSIPDRFSAQQFSDYHSELNMSSLELGDSALYFCASSLGSRSSYNEQFFGPGTRLTVL.

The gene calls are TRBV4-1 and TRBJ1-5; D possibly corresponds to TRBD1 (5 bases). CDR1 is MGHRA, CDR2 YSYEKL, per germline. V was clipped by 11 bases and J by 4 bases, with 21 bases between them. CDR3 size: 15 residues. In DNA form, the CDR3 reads TGCGCCCCCCGGTCACAATCGAGGGGAAATCAGCCCCAGCATTTT. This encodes CAPRSQSRGNQPQHF.

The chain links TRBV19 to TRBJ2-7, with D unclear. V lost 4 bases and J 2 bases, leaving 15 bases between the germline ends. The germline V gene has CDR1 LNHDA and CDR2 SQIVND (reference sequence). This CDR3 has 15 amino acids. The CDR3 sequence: CASSTFFGITYEQYF. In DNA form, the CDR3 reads TGTGCCAGTAGTACCTTTTTTGGGATAACCTACGAGCAGTACTTC. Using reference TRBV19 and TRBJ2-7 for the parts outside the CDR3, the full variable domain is DGGITQSPKYLFRKEGQNVTLSCEQNLNHDAMYWYRQDPGQGLRLIYYSQIVNDFQKGDIAEGYSVSREKKESFPLTVTSAQKNPTAFYLCASSTFFGITYEQYFGPGTRLTVT.

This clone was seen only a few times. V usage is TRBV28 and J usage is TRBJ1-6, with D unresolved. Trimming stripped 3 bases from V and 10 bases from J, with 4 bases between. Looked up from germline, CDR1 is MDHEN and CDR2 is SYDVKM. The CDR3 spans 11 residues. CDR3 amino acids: CASSFSSPLHF. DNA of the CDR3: TGTGCCAGCAGTTTCAGCTCACCCCTCCACTTT.

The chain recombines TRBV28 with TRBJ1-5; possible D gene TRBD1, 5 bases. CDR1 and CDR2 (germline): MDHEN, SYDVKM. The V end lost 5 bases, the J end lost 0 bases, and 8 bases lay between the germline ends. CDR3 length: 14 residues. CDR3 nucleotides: TGTGCCAGCAGTCTCAGGGTTAGCAATCAGCCCCAGCATTTT. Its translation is CASSLRVSNQPQHF.

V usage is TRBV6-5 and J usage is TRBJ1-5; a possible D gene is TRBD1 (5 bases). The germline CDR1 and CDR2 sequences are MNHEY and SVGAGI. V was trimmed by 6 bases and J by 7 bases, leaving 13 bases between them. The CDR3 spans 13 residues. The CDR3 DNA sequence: TGTGCCAGCAGAAGGGACGGGTTACAGCCCCAGCATTTT. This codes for CASRRDGLQPQHF.